This passage covers 22 T cell receptor beta chains from one sample sequenced in a study of T cell responses to AZD1222 COVID-19 vaccine. Sequencing was performed with immunoSEQ multiplex PCR; in TCRdb, only in-frame clones are kept and a portion is missing. Of around 140,000 clones in the sample, 91% were seen once. Sample: peripheral blood, taken 28 days after the second dose of the MenACWY control vaccine. These receptors all come from an adult who received the MenACWY meningococcal vaccine as a control.

This rearrangement joins TRBV7-2 to TRBJ1-4, with D tentatively TRBD1 (5 bases). Trimming took 5 bases from V and 7 from J, leaving 20 bases between them. The CDR3 is made up of 16 amino acids. Germline CDR1 is SGHTA and CDR2 is FQGNSA. DNA of the CDR3: TGTGCCAGCAGCCTTCGGACACCCCTCAGCGGTGAAAAACTGTTTTTT. Residues: CASSLRTPLSGEKLFF.

The chain couples TRBV5-1 to TRBJ2-7; the match to TRBD1 covers 10 bases. CDR1 is SGHRS, CDR2 YFSETQ, per germline. The J segment lost 2 bases and the V segment lost 4 bases, leaving 6 bases of the junction unmatched. CDR3 length equals 15 residues. CDR3 nucleotide sequence: TGCGCCAGCAGCCGCGATGGACAGGGGGCCTACGAGCAGTACTTC. Encoded protein: CASSRDGQGAYEQYF. Full variable domain (rest looked up from reference TRBV5-1 and TRBJ2-7): KAGVTQTPRYLIKTRGQQVTLSCSPISGHRSVSWYQQTPGQGLQFLFEYFSETQRNKGNFPGRFSGRQFSNSRSEMNVSTLELGDSALYLCASSRDGQGAYEQYFGPGTRLTVT.

The sample holds one count of this clone. The sample carries other DNA sequences with the same CDR3. As DNA, the CDR3 is TGTGCCAGCAGCCCCCAAAACACCGGGGAGCTGTTTTTT. Translation gives CASSPQNTGELFF. V and J are TRBV7-3 and TRBJ2-2, with no clear D. Germline V gives CDR1 SGHTA, CDR2 FQGTGA. The CDR3 runs to 13 residues. Trimming cost V 5 bases and J 2 bases, with 6 bases left between them.

The chain joins TRBV28 to TRBJ1-4; perhaps TRBD1 as D (6 bases). The CDR3 covers 15 residues. V lost 2 bases, J lost 10 bases, and 17 bases lay in between. Germline V gene lookup returns CDR1 MDHEN and CDR2 SYDVKM. CDR3 coding DNA: TGTGCCAGCAGTTTAGCGGGGGCGAAGGAAGTAAAACTGTTTTTT. Translation gives CASSLAGAKEVKLFF.

The gene calls are TRBV28 and TRBJ2-1; D may correspond to TRBD1 or TRBD2 (5 bases each). The length of the CDR3 is 15 residues. In germline, CDR1 is MDHEN, CDR2 SYDVKM. V was clipped by 8 bases and J by 0 bases, with 14 bases between them. CDR3 amino acids: CASWGSSGSYNEQFF. In nucleotides, the CDR3 is TGTGCCAGCTGGGGGAGTTCCGGCTCCTACAATGAGCAGTTCTTC.

In its sample, this clone was seen once. The rearrangement links TRBV4-3 to TRBJ1-1; the match to TRBD1 covers 7 bases. CDR1 is LGHNA and CDR2 is YSLEER in the germline V gene. The length of the CDR3 is 14 residues. The V and J ends lost 0 bases and 4 bases, in that order; junction bases with no gene match: 2. The CDR3 coding sequence is TGCGCCAGCAGCCAAGATACAGGGGTCACTGAAGCTTTCTTT. Protein sequence: CASSQDTGVTEAFF.

The chain combines TRBV12-3 or TRBV12-4 with TRBJ1-3, with TRBD1 as a possible D gene (6 bases). V was trimmed by 11 bases and J by 0 bases, leaving 11 bases between them. The CDR3 has 13 amino acids. The CDR3 sequence is CAGGAHSGNTIYF. The CDR3, as DNA: TGTGCCGGGGGGGCACACTCTGGAAACACCATATATTTT.

This chain joins TRBV29-1 and TRBJ2-1, with a tentative D call TRBD2 (5 bases). The CDR3 has 16 amino acids. Germline CDR1 and CDR2: SQVTM and ANQGSEA. Between the trimmed V and J ends, which lost 0 bases and 6 bases, there was a span of 18 bases. CDR3 residues: CSVEDRYRARGNEQFF. The CDR3 region has the DNA TGCAGCGTTGAAGATCGGTATAGGGCACGGGGCAATGAGCAGTTCTTC.

The chain combines TRBV28 with TRBJ1-1; the match to TRBD1 covers 7 bases. Germline loops: CDR1 MDHEN, CDR2 SYDVKM. V was pared by 6 bases and J by 8 bases, with 12 bases of the junction left unmatched. CDR3 length: 14 residues. This CDR3 is CASSQGGSQREAFF. CDR3 coding DNA: TGTGCCAGCAGCCAGGGGGGGAGCCAACGGGAAGCTTTCTTT. Supplemented by reference TRBV28 and TRBJ1-1, the full variable domain reads DVKVTQSSRYLVKRTGEKVFLECVQDMDHENMFWYRQDPGLGLRLIYFSYDVKMKEKGDIPEGYSVSREKKERFSLILESASTNQTSMYLCASSQGGSQREAFFGQGTRLTVV.

V gene TRBV9 combines with J gene TRBJ2-1; 7 positions match TRBD2. CDR1 and CDR2 (germline): SGDLS, YYNGEE. V lost 0 bases and J lost 9; bases outside the gene matches: 9. The CDR3 has 15 amino acids. The CDR3 bases are TGTGCCAGCAGCGTAGGGTCTAGCGGAGGAAGTGAGCAGTTCTTC. Translated, it gives CASSVGSSGGSEQFF.

The V call is TRBV6-5, the J call TRBJ1-5; TRBD1 matches at 8 bases. From germline, CDR1 is MNHEY and CDR2 SVGAGI. V lost 6 bases to trimming and J lost 1 base; unmatched junction nucleotides: 5. The CDR3 covers 15 residues. DNA of the CDR3: TGTGCCAGCAGACCACAGGGGGGCAGCAATCAGCCCCAGCATTTT. Its protein product is CASRPQGGSNQPQHF.

The rearrangement uses TRBV19 and TRBJ2-7; tentatively, D is TRBD1 (5 bases). Germline V gives CDR1 LNHDA, CDR2 SQIVND (reference sequence). CDR3 length equals 15 residues. The germline V and J ends were trimmed by 6 bases and 0 bases, with 15 bases remaining between them. This chain's CDR3 is CASSRRGHDSYEQYF. The CDR3 bases are TGTGCCAGTAGCCGACGCGGACACGACTCCTACGAGCAGTACTTC.

The V and J genes are TRBV28 and TRBJ1-5, with TRBD1 matching over 8 bases. CDR3 length equals 12 residues. With V trimmed by 6 bases and J by 16 bases, 11 bases remained unmatched. Looked up from germline, CDR1 is MDHEN and CDR2 is SYDVKM. The CDR3 is CASRTGTGIIHF. CDR3 coding DNA: TGTGCCAGCAGGACCGGGACAGGTATTATCCATTTT.

CDR3 DNA: TGTGCCACCAGTGATGGGAATCAGCCCCAGCATTTT. This sequence encodes CATSDGNQPQHF. The V and J genes are TRBV24-1 and TRBJ1-5, with no clear D. The germline gives CDR1 KGHDR, CDR2 SFDVKD. The CDR3 totals 12 residues. V shed 3 bases and J shed 4 bases, with 3 bases lying between them.

V and J are TRBV6-6 and TRBJ1-5, with a weak D call TRBD1 (5 bases). The ends were cut back, 0 bases at V and 3 bases at J, with 12 bases in the middle. Germline lookup yields CDR1 MNHNY and CDR2 SVGAGI (reference sequence). The CDR3 length is 16 residues. CDR3 in DNA: TGTGCCAGCAGTTACTCGGGGGGTACATTCAATCAGCCCCAGCATTTT. Its translation is CASSYSGGTFNQPQHF.

This clone has just a few counts. V is TRBV24-1 and J is TRBJ2-5; D gene uncertain. The V gene lost 0 bases and the J gene lost 5 bases, with 9 bases spanning the gap. Germline lookup yields CDR1 KGHDR and CDR2 SFDVKD. This CDR3 is 14 amino acids long. CDR3 region: CATSDLNDRETQYF. The DNA for the CDR3 is TGTGCCACCAGTGATTTGAACGATAGGGAGACCCAGTACTTC.

This chain connects TRBV28 to TRBJ1-5; D is ambiguous. The CDR3 consists of 14 residues. V lost 1 base and J 6 bases, leaving 10 bases between the germline ends. The germline V gene encodes CDR1 MDHEN and CDR2 SYDVKM. CDR3 in DNA: TGTGCCAGCAGTTTATCTGGGAAGGGTCAGCCCCAGCATTTT. This sequence encodes CASSLSGKGQPQHF.

Here the CDR3 reads CASSLGAVYTEAFF. CDR3 sequence (DNA): TGTGCCAGCAGCTTAGGGGCAGTGTACACTGAAGCTTTCTTT. The genes are TRBV7-2 and TRBJ1-1; D ambiguous. This CDR3 is built from 14 residues. Germline V lookup: CDR1 SGHTA, CDR2 FQGNSA. Between the trimmed V and J ends, which lost 1 base and 3 bases, there was a span of 9 bases.

This sequence joins TRBV28 and TRBJ2-1; 10 nucleotides line up with TRBD2. The CDR3 is made up of 17 amino acids. J was trimmed by 9 bases and V by 5 bases; bases with no gene match: 16. From germline, CDR1 is MDHEN and CDR2 SYDVKM. The CDR3 is CASSPPNASGRRSEQFF. The CDR3 nucleotides are TGTGCCAGCAGTCCCCCAAATGCTAGCGGGAGAAGGAGTGAGCAGTTCTTC.

The chain couples TRBV19 to TRBJ2-3; TRBD1 aligns across 9 bases. The CDR3 has 13 residues. Germline lookup yields CDR1 LNHDA and CDR2 SQIVND (reference sequence). With V trimmed by 11 bases and J by 4 bases, 7 bases remained unmatched. The CDR3 bases are TGTGCCGCCGGGACAGGGTTCGCAGATACGCAGTATTTT. Encoded protein: CAAGTGFADTQYF.

The chain combines TRBV7-6 with TRBJ2-1; 9 nucleotides agree with TRBD2. V lost 5 bases and J lost 3; bases outside the gene matches: 11. Per the germline V gene, CDR1 is SGHVS and CDR2 is FNYEAQ. CDR3 length: 17 amino acids. The CDR3 loop is CASSRRGLAGIYNEQFF. DNA of the CDR3: TGTGCCAGCAGCCGAAGGGGGCTAGCGGGGATCTACAATGAGCAGTTCTTC.

J is TRBJ2-7 and V is TRBV3-1 (or the pseudogene TRBV3-2); TRBD2 matches at 11 bases. There are 15 residues in the CDR3. Germline CDR1 is LGHDT and CDR2 is YNNKEL (reference sequence). V shed 3 bases, J shed 0 bases, and the junction held 1 base outside the gene matches. The CDR3 here is CASSQTSGDSYEQYF. CDR3 sequence (DNA): TGTGCCAGCAGCCAGACTAGCGGGGACTCCTACGAGCAGTACTTC.